A single sample gave rise to the 29 T cell receptor beta chains below, sequenced in a study of cytomegalovirus exposure and HLA in healthy donors. Researchers ran the PCR with 60 Vbeta and 13 Jbeta primers. Using immunoSEQ multiplex PCR, the repertoire was profiled, and TCRdb retains in-frame clones only, with some absent. In the table there are 150,000 to 200,000 clones, roughly 82% of which are singletons. The sample was PBMCs. The source of these receptors is a man in his forties in good health and CMV-seronegative.

The chain combines TRBV4-2 with TRBJ2-4, with D uncertain. The CDR3 consists of 19 residues. V shed 1 base and J shed 0 bases, with 19 bases lying between them. From germline, CDR1 is LGHNA and CDR2 YNFKEQ. The CDR3 bases are TGTGCCAGCAGCCAAGTGCTTCTTGAGGAGTCCCCAGCCAAAAACATTCAGTACTTC. Translated, it gives CASSQVLLEESPAKNIQYF.

Concerning this clone: This same CDR3 is encoded by further DNA sequences in the sample. The V and J genes are TRBV7-3 and TRBJ1-1; 7 bases align to TRBD1. Germline V gene sequence: CDR1 SGHTA, CDR2 FQGTGA. V lost 4 bases, J lost 3 bases, and 2 bases stayed unmatched. This CDR3 contains 13 residues. CDR3 in amino acids: CASSSQGHTEAFF. DNA of the CDR3: TGTGCCAGCAGCTCACAGGGGCACACTGAAGCTTTCTTT.

This chain links TRBV19 with TRBJ1-1, with D hard to call. The CDR3 is 14 residues long. Per germline, CDR1 LNHDA and CDR2 SQIVND (reference sequence). V dropped 3 bases and J dropped 3 bases, with 11 bases sitting between them. The CDR3 nucleotides are TGTGCCAGTAGTATGTTCCCCTCGTACACTGAAGCTTTCTTT. It codes for CASSMFPSYTEAFF.

The V call is TRBV28, the J call TRBJ1-5, with a weak D call TRBD1 (6 bases). The CDR3 spans 14 residues. Per germline, CDR1 MDHEN and CDR2 SYDVKM. Trimming stripped 3 bases from V and 5 bases from J, with 11 bases between. DNA of the CDR3: TGTGCCAGCAGTTTTTCGGGGGGCTATCAGCCCCAGCATTTT. Translated, it gives CASSFSGGYQPQHF.

The V and J genes are TRBV5-6 and TRBJ2-2, with TRBD2 as a possible D gene (5 bases). This CDR3 is 19 amino acids long. V was clipped by 0 bases and J by 1 base, with 19 bases between them. Germline-derived CDR1 and CDR2 are SGHDT and YYEEEE. As DNA, the CDR3 is TGTGCCAGCAGCTTGGCGTGGGTCGGCGGGTCTTTGAACACCGGGGAGCTGTTTTTT. Protein sequence: CASSLAWVGGSLNTGELFF.

Regarding this clone: Other nucleotide sequences in the sample specify the same CDR3. V is TRBV5-1 and J is TRBJ2-1; 7 bases fit TRBD1. The CDR3 is made up of 15 amino acids. Germline V gene lookup returns CDR1 SGHRS and CDR2 YFSETQ. Trimming removed 4 bases from V and 6 bases from J; junction bases left unmatched: 10. CDR3 bases: TGCGCCAGCAGCCCCCTGGCAGGGGGTCCCAATGAGCAGTTCTTC. Encoded protein: CASSPLAGGPNEQFF.

This clone was detected only once. The gene calls are TRBV6-5 and TRBJ2-7; 7 positions match TRBD1. V was pared by 2 bases and J by 1 base, with 5 bases of the junction left unmatched. In germline, CDR1 is MNHEY, CDR2 SVGAGI. CDR3 length: 15 residues. The CDR3 nucleotides are TGTGCCAGCAGTTACAGAGGGGACAGATCCTACGAGCAGTACTTC. It is translated as CASSYRGDRSYEQYF.

This clone was found a few times. The chain joins TRBV2 to TRBJ1-3; D may be TRBD1 (6 bases). Trimming stripped 6 bases from V and 2 bases from J, with 14 bases between. CDR3 length equals 15 residues. CDR1 is SNHLY, CDR2 FYNNEI, per germline. The CDR3 here is CASRGATGPGNTIYF. CDR3 bases: TGTGCCAGCAGGGGAGCGACAGGACCTGGAAACACCATATATTTT.

The gene calls are TRBV6-1 and TRBJ2-7; D might be TRBD1 (5 bases). There are 14 residues in the CDR3. V lost 6 bases to trimming and J lost 2 bases, with 14 bases between them. Germline lookup yields CDR1 MNHNS and CDR2 SASEGT. CDR3 amino acids: CASSARRGPYEQYF. DNA for the CDR3: TGTGCCAGCAGCGCCCGAAGGGGCCCCTACGAGCAGTACTTC.

The J gene is TRBJ1-1, the V gene TRBV28, with TRBD1 matching over 7 bases. CDR1 is MDHEN, CDR2 SYDVKM, per germline. The length of the CDR3 is 13 residues. The V segment lost 1 base and the J segment 9 bases; nucleotides outside the gene matches: 5. The DNA of the CDR3 is TGTGCCAGCAGTTTATTTCAACAGGGGAAAGCTTTCTTT. The encoded protein is CASSLFQQGKAFF.

V gene TRBV4-1 combines with J gene TRBJ1-5; no definite D call. The CDR3 covers 17 residues. Per germline, CDR1 MGHRA and CDR2 YSYEKL. The V and J ends lost 2 bases and 3 bases respectively, with 17 bases between them. The CDR3 bases are TGCGCCAGCAGCCAATTGTTAACTAAACTCAACAATCAGCCCCAGCATTTT. Translating it yields CASSQLLTKLNNQPQHF.

This chain links TRBV6-5 with TRBJ2-1, with 8 bases matching TRBD1. The CDR3 totals 15 residues. V was clipped by 5 bases and J by 5 bases; unmatched bases: 8. Germline assignment: CDR1 MNHEY and CDR2 SVGAGI. CDR3 nucleotides: TGTGCCAGCAGTAAAACTACAGGGGGGCACAATGAGCAGTTCTTC. Residues: CASSKTTGGHNEQFF.

This clone was counted between two and nine times. The gene calls are TRBV4-3 and TRBJ1-1, with D hard to call. The CDR3 has 16 amino acids. V lost 0 bases and J 4 bases, leaving 15 bases between the germline ends. From germline, CDR1 is LGHNA and CDR2 YSLEER. The CDR3 DNA sequence: TGCGCCAGCAGCCAAGAGCCCCCCGGGGATCTCACTGAAGCTTTCTTT. Its protein product is CASSQEPPGDLTEAFF.

This chain links TRBV5-1 with TRBJ2-7; TRBD1 matches 11 bases. V lost 0 bases, J lost 12 bases, and 11 bases stayed unmatched. Germline V gene lookup returns CDR1 SGHRS and CDR2 YFSETQ. CDR3 length: 15 amino acids. CDR3 amino acids: CASSLGATGQGATYF. The CDR3 DNA sequence: TGCGCCAGCAGCTTGGGGGCTACTGGACAGGGGGCGACGTACTTC.

This chain joins TRBV27 and TRBJ2-7; a possible D gene is TRBD1 (6 bases). This CDR3 is built from 14 residues. Germline lookup yields CDR1 MNHEY and CDR2 SMNVEV (reference sequence). Trimming removed 2 bases from V and 5 bases from J, with 13 bases in between. CDR3 sequence reads: CASSLGHRADEQYF. CDR3 in DNA: TGTGCCAGCAGTTTAGGGCACAGGGCGGACGAGCAGTACTTC.

The J gene is TRBJ1-6, the V gene TRBV19, with 7 bases matching TRBD1. The CDR3 spans 21 residues. Per the germline V gene, CDR1 is LNHDA and CDR2 is SQIVND (reference sequence). J lost 3 bases, V lost 9 bases, and 26 bases had no gene match. CDR3 DNA: TGTGCCAGAGACAGAGCGCTCGGTTTGTATAATGGGACAGTCTATAATTCACCCCTCCACTTT. Translated: CARDRALGLYNGTVYNSPLHF.

This chain uses TRBV28 with TRBJ2-2; D is unclear. The V end was cut by 9 bases, the J end by 2 bases, with 10 bases between. The CDR3 covers 13 residues. Germline CDR1 and CDR2: MDHEN and SYDVKM. CDR3 sequence: CARVQTNTGELFF. DNA for the CDR3: TGTGCCAGGGTCCAAACTAACACCGGGGAGCTGTTTTTT.

This chain joins TRBV9 and TRBJ1-1; D is uncertain. The V gene lost 4 bases and the J gene lost 0 bases, with 13 bases spanning the gap. The CDR3 contains 15 residues. CDR1 and CDR2 (germline): SGDLS, YYNGEE. CDR3 nucleotides: TGTGCCAGCAGCCCCCTCGCGCGTATGAACACTGAAGCTTTCTTT. Protein: CASSPLARMNTEAFF.

There are a few counts of this clone. The chain joins TRBV9 to TRBJ2-2; D possibly corresponds to TRBD1 (6 bases). The ends were cut back, 1 base at V and 4 bases at J, with 11 bases in the middle. CDR3 size: 15 residues. Germline V gene sequence: CDR1 SGDLS, CDR2 YYNGEE. The CDR3 loop is CASSVRGGSTGELFF. CDR3 bases: TGTGCCAGCAGCGTAAGAGGGGGAAGCACCGGGGAGCTGTTTTTT. Full variable domain (remainder filled in from reference TRBV9 and TRBJ2-2): DSGVTQTPKHLITATGQRVTLRCSPRSGDLSVYWYQQSLDQGLQFLIQYYNGEERAKGNILERFSAQQFPDLHSELNLSSLELGDSALYFCASSVRGGSTGELFFGEGSRLTVL.

V gene TRBV5-1 combines with J gene TRBJ2-7; 7 positions agree with TRBD1. Germline V gives CDR1 SGHRS, CDR2 YFSETQ. V was pared by 4 bases and J by 6 bases, with 13 bases of the junction left unmatched. The length of the CDR3 is 15 residues. This CDR3 reads CASSPTPGQKSEQYF. The CDR3 region has the DNA TGCGCCAGCAGCCCGACCCCGGGACAGAAATCCGAGCAGTACTTC.

This chain uses TRBV2 with TRBJ2-7, with a possible D match to TRBD2 (5 bases). Germline V gene sequence: CDR1 SNHLY, CDR2 FYNNEI. V gave up 2 bases and J gave up 0 bases, with 11 bases separating them. There are 15 residues in the CDR3. The CDR3 protein is CASSERAESSYEQYF. CDR3 coding DNA: TGTGCCAGCAGTGAAAGAGCGGAGAGCTCCTACGAGCAGTACTTC.

In this sample, this clone turned up a few times. The chain couples TRBV5-1 to TRBJ2-6, with D possibly TRBD1 on 5 matching bases. Trimming left V 4 bases short and J 2 bases short, with 10 bases between. The CDR3 consists of 15 residues. CDR1 SGHRS and CDR2 YFSETQ come from the germline V gene. The DNA of the CDR3 is TGCGCCAGCAGCCCAGGGCAGCCTGGGGCCAACGTCCTGACTTTC. Translating it yields CASSPGQPGANVLTF. The full variable domain, its missing parts supplied by reference TRBV5-1 and TRBJ2-6, is KAGVTQTPRYLIKTRGQQVTLSCSPISGHRSVSWYQQTPGQGLQFLFEYFSETQRNKGNFPGRFSGRQFSNSRSEMNVSTLELGDSALYLCASSPGQPGANVLTFGAGSRLTVL.

V gene TRBV18 combines with J gene TRBJ2-7, with 9 bases identical to TRBD2. There are 12 residues in the CDR3. Trimming took 6 bases from V and 9 from J; bases not matched to a gene: 6. In germline, CDR1 is KGHSH, CDR2 LQKENI. For the CDR3, the DNA is TGTGCCAGCTCGGACGGGACTAGCTCGCAGTACTTC. This encodes CASSDGTSSQYF.

The chain combines TRBV7-2 with TRBJ2-3, with TRBD2 matching 15 bases. V lost 5 bases to trimming and J lost 3 bases; unmatched junction nucleotides: 6. CDR3 size: 17 residues. Germline V CDR1 and CDR2: SGHTA, FQGNSA. As DNA, the CDR3 is TGTGCCAGCAGCACCGGACTAGCGGGGGGGCGTACAGATACGCAGTATTTT. Its protein is CASSTGLAGGRTDTQYF.

This clone was picked up a small number of times. This rearrangement joins TRBV7-3 to TRBJ2-1, with 12 bases identical to TRBD2. J gave up 8 bases and V 5 bases, and 4 bases lay outside the gene matches. Germline V CDR1 and CDR2: SGHTA, FQGTGA. The CDR3 is 14 amino acids. The CDR3 loop is CASSPTSGGHEQFF. CDR3 coding DNA: TGTGCCAGCAGCCCGACTAGCGGGGGTCATGAGCAGTTCTTC.

The V call is TRBV5-6, the J call TRBJ1-2; TRBD1 agrees at 7 bases. Trimming took 0 bases from V and 5 from J; bases not matched to a gene: 4. The CDR3 consists of 14 residues. CDR1 SGHDT and CDR2 YYEEEE come from the germline V gene. The CDR3 loop reads CASSLGIQGYGYTF. For the CDR3, the DNA is TGTGCCAGCAGCTTGGGCATACAGGGGTATGGCTACACCTTC.

J is TRBJ2-7 and V is TRBV18; TRBD1 matches at 8 bases. The CDR3 sequence is 16 residues long. V was pared by 6 bases and J by 2 bases, with 12 bases of the junction left unmatched. Looked up from germline, CDR1 is KGHSH and CDR2 is LQKENI. The CDR3 DNA reads as TGTGCCAGCTCCCGCAGGACAGGGAAGGAAACCTACGAGCAGTACTTC. Translated: CASSRRTGKETYEQYF.

The V call is TRBV19, the J call TRBJ1-1; TRBD1 matches 8 bases. The CDR3 is 15 amino acids. The trim removed 6 bases at V and 1 base at J, leaving 7 bases unmatched. CDR1 LNHDA and CDR2 SQIVND come from the germline V gene (reference sequence). This CDR3 reads CASRVQGAKNTEAFF. The CDR3 DNA follows: TGTGCCAGTAGGGTGCAGGGGGCGAAGAACACTGAAGCTTTCTTT.

This clone is a singleton in its sample. V is TRBV6-5 and J is TRBJ2-7, with 7 positions matching TRBD1. V was pared by 5 bases and J by 3 bases, with 7 bases of the junction left unmatched. The CDR3 runs to 14 residues. CDR1 and CDR2 (germline): MNHEY, SVGAGI. The CDR3 DNA follows: TGTGCCAGCAGTACCAGGGGGTTTAGCTACGAGCAGTACTTC. As protein: CASSTRGFSYEQYF.